This T cell receptor (beta chain) emerged from a study of OX40 agonist ivuxolimab in advanced cancers. At the level of the study: The treatment was a fully human IgG2 OX40 agonist, ivuxolimab. The study enrolled dose-escalation patients with hepatocellular carcinoma, melanoma, renal cell or head and neck cancer. Study results and caveats: The study found that CD8+ T cells averaged more expanded clones than CD4+.

Here immunoSEQ multiplex PCR was the method, and the copy in TCRdb shows in-frame clones only, minus some. This sample yields around 29,000 clones, of which roughly 86% are seen a single time; less than 35% belongs to the top ten. This clone was detected a few times. Its antigen is undetermined. The CDR3 length is 11 residues. V was pared by 6 bases and J by 3 bases, with 6 bases between. The V gene's germline CDR1 is MNHNS and CDR2 SASEGT. This chain links TRBV6-1 with TRBJ2-7; D remains ambiguous. The source of this sequence is an adult with an advanced solid tumor such as melanoma, head and neck, liver or kidney cancer. The material was CD4+ or CD8+ T cells sorted from blood, obtained in a trial of the OX40 agonist ivuxolimab. The CDR3 nucleotides read TGTGCCAGCAGCACAATCTACGAGCAGTACTTC. It yields the protein CASSTIYEQYF.